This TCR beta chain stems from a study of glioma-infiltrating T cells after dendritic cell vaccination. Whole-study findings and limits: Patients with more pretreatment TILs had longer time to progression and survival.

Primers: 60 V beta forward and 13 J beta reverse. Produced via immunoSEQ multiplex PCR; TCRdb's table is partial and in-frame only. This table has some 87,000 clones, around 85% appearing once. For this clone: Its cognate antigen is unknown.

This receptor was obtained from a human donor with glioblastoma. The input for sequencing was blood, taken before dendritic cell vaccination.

CDR3 sequence reads: CASTETGYAGYTF. DNA for the CDR3: TGTGCCAGCACGGAGACGGGATACGCTGGCTACACCTTC. The rearrangement joins TRBV6-5 to TRBJ1-2; D remains ambiguous. The CDR3 extends over 13 amino acids. Germline V CDR1 and CDR2: MNHEY, SVGAGI. Trimming took off 7 bases at V and 7 bases at J, with 16 bases between the two ends.